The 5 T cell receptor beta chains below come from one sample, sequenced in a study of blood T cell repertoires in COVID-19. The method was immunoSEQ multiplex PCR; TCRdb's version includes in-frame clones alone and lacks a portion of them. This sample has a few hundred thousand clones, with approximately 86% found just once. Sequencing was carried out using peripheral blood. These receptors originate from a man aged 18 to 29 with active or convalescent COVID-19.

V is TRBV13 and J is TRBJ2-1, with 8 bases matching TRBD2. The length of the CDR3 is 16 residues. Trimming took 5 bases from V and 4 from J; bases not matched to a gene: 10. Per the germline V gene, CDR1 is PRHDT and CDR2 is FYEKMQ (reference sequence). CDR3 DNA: TGTGCCAGCAGCCCCGCCGGGACTAGAACTTACAATGAGCAGTTCTTC. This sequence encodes CASSPAGTRTYNEQFF.

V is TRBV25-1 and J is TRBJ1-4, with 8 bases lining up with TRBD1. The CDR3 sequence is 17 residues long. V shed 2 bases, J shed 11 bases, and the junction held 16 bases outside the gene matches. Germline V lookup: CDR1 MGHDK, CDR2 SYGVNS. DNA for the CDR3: TGTGCCAGCAGTGAAGGCGGGACAGGAGGCTATTTTGGTAAACTGTTTTTT. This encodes CASSEGGTGGYFGKLFF. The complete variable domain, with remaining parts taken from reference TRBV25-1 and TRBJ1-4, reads EADIYQTPRYLVIGTGKKITLECSQTMGHDKMYWYQQDPGMELHLIHYSYGVNSTEKGDLSSESTVSRIRTEHFPLTLESARPSHTSQYLCASSEGGTGGYFGKLFFGSGTQLSVL.

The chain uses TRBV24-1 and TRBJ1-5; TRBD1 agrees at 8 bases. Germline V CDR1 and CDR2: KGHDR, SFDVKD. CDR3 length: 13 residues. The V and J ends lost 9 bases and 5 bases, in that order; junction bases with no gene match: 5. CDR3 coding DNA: TGTGCCACCCAAGACAGGGGAGATCAGCCCCAGCATTTT. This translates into CATQDRGDQPQHF.

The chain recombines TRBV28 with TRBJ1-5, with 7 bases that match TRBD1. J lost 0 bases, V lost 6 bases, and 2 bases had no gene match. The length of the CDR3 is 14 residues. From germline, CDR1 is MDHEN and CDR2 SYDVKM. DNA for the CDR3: TGTGCCAGCAGGACAGGGATTAGCAATCAGCCCCAGCATTTT. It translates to CASRTGISNQPQHF. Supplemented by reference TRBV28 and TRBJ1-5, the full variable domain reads DVKVTQSSRYLVKRTGEKVFLECVQDMDHENMFWYRQDPGLGLRLIYFSYDVKMKEKGDIPEGYSVSREKKERFSLILESASTNQTSMYLCASRTGISNQPQHFGDGTRLSIL.

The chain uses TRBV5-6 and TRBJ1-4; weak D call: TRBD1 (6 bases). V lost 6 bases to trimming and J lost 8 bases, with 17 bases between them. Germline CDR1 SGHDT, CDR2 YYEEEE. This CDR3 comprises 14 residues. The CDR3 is CASTFRGGDEKLFF. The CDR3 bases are TGTGCCAGCACCTTTCGAGGGGGTGACGAAAAACTGTTTTTT. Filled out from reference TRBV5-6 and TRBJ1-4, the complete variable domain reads DAGVTQSPTHLIKTRGQQVTLRCSPKSGHDTVSWYQQALGQGPQFIFQYYEEEERQRGNFPDRFSGHQFPNYSSELNVNALLLGDSALYLCASTFRGGDEKLFFGSGTQLSVL.